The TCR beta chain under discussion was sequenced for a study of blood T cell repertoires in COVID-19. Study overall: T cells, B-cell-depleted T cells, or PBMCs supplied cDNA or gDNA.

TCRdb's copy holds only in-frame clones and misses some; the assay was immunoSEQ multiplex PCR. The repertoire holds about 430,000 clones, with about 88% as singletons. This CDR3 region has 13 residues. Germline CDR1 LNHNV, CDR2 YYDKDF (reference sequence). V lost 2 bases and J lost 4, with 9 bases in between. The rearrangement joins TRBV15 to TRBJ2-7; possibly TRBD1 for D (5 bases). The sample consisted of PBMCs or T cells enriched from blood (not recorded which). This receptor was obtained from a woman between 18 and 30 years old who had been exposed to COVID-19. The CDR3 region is CATSRRTFYEQYF. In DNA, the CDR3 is TGTGCCACCAGCAGACGGACATTTTACGAGCAGTACTTC. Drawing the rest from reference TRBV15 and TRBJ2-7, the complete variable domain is DAMVIQNPRYQVTQFGKPVTLSCSQTLNHNVMYWYQQKSSQAPKLLFHYYDKDFNNEADTPDNFQSRRPNTSFCFLDIRSPGLGDTAMYLCATSRRTFYEQYFGPGTRLTVT.